One and the same sample provided the 18 T cell receptor beta chains below, sequenced in a study of CD8 T cells in Susac syndrome. RNA amounts of about 0.5 to 1 ug underwent reverse transcription with random hexamers. TCRdb reanalysed the immunoSEQ multiplex PCR reads using MiXCR and keeps one entry per CDR3 protein. The sample holds about 210,000 distinct CDR3 sequences, 95% seen once. Sequences were obtained from CD4+ T cells from PBMCs. The receptors stem from a human donor with multiple sclerosis.

The genes are TRBV12-3 or TRBV12-4 and TRBJ2-7, with D tentatively TRBD1 (5 bases). This CDR3 region has 15 residues. Trimming took 5 bases from V and 3 from J, leaving 17 bases between them. The DNA of the CDR3 is TGTGCCAGCAGTCCCTGGTTGCCAGGGAACTACGAGCAGTACTTC. Translating gives CASSPWLPGNYEQYF.

The rearrangement links TRBV18 to TRBJ1-2; 8 nucleotides line up with TRBD1. Trimming took 3 bases from V and 7 from J; bases not matched to a gene: 7. Germline CDR1 and CDR2: KGHSH and LQKENI. The CDR3 covers 14 residues. CDR3 nucleotides: TGTGCCAGCTCACCTTCAACAGGGGGAGGTGGCTACACCTTC. Protein product: CASSPSTGGGGYTF. Looking up the rest from reference TRBV18 and TRBJ1-2 gives the full variable domain: NAGVMQNPRHLVRRRGQEARLRCSPMKGHSHVYWYRQLPEEGLKFMVYLQKENIIDESGMPKERFSAEFPKEGPSILRIQQVVRGDSAAYFCASSPSTGGGGYTFGSGTRLTVV.

The chain carries TRBV5-1 and TRBJ1-2; the match to TRBD1 covers 11 bases. The CDR3 has 16 residues. Germline assignment: CDR1 SGHRS and CDR2 YFSETQ. After removal of 5 bases from V and 3 bases from J, the junction contained 9 bases not matched to a gene. CDR3 coding DNA: TGCGCCAGCAGTTCCTCCGGGACAGGGGGTCACTATGGCTACACCTTC. This gives the protein CASSSSGTGGHYGYTF.

CDR3 protein: CASTRDRESSYEQYF. The CDR3 DNA reads as TGTGCCAGCACTAGGGACAGGGAGAGCTCCTACGAGCAGTACTTC. This rearrangement joins TRBV2 to TRBJ2-7; 9 positions agree with TRBD1. Germline V gene data show CDR1 as SNHLY and CDR2 as FYNNEI. The CDR3 extends over 15 amino acids. V dropped 7 bases and J dropped 0; count of bases not matched to a gene: 7.

This clonotype appeared a single time. The chain carries TRBV7-6 and TRBJ2-3; the match to TRBD2 covers 10 bases. Germline-derived CDR1 and CDR2 are SGHVS and FNYEAQ. The J segment lost 1 base and the V segment lost 2 bases, leaving 9 bases of the junction unmatched. The CDR3 is 18 residues long. CDR3 DNA sequence: TGTGCCAGCAGCTTAAGCCTAGCGGGAGCATTGGGCACAGATACGCAGTATTTT. It codes for CASSLSLAGALGTDTQYF.

The rearrangement uses TRBV19 and TRBJ1-5; 7 bases are shared with TRBD1. V lost 7 bases, J lost 7 bases, and 13 bases stayed unmatched. The CDR3 runs 15 residues. Germline V lookup: CDR1 LNHDA, CDR2 SQIVND (reference sequence). CDR3 nucleotides: TGTGCCAGTACCCTGACTTGGGGGGACAGCCAGCCCCAGCATTTT. This codes for CASTLTWGDSQPQHF. The whole variable domain, filled in from reference TRBV19 and TRBJ1-5, reads DGGITQSPKYLFRKEGQNVTLSCEQNLNHDAMYWYRQDPGQGLRLIYYSQIVNDFQKGDIAEGYSVSREKKESFPLTVTSAQKNPTAFYLCASTLTWGDSQPQHFGDGTRLSIL.

The rearrangement joins TRBV18 to TRBJ2-7; 10 bases are shared with TRBD1. Germline V gene lookup returns CDR1 KGHSH and CDR2 LQKENI. The ends lost 3 bases at V and 5 bases at J; junction bases unmatched: 4. CDR3 length: 14 amino acids. In DNA, the CDR3 is TGTGCCAGCTCACCCGCTGGGACAGGGGACGAGCAGTACTTC. Its translation is CASSPAGTGDEQYF.

The chain is built from TRBV15 and TRBJ2-3; TRBD2 matches at 10 bases. Germline-derived CDR1 and CDR2 are LNHNV and YYDKDF (reference sequence). With 1 base clipped from V and 1 base from J, the junction kept 2 bases outside the gene matches. There are 16 residues in the CDR3. The CDR3 nucleotides are TGTGCCACCAGCAGAGCTAGCGGGAGAGGCACAGATACGCAGTATTTT. The encoded protein is CATSRASGRGTDTQYF. The whole variable domain, remainder taken from reference TRBV15 and TRBJ2-3, is DAMVIQNPRYQVTQFGKPVTLSCSQTLNHNVMYWYQQKSSQAPKLLFHYYDKDFNNEADTPDNFQSRRPNTSFCFLDIRSPGLGDTAMYLCATSRASGRGTDTQYFGPGTRLTVL.

The rearrangement joins TRBV29-1 to TRBJ2-1, with TRBD1 identical over 8 bases. Germline CDR1 is SQVTM and CDR2 is ANQGSEA. The CDR3 sequence is 17 residues long. V lost 6 bases and J lost 2; bases outside the gene matches: 15. For the CDR3, the DNA is TGCAGCGTCCGAGGTGGGATCCGGGACAGGACCTACAATGAGCAGTTCTTC. This encodes CSVRGGIRDRTYNEQFF.

The chain is built from TRBV29-1 and TRBJ2-5; 11 bases line up with TRBD1. Germline values: CDR1 SQVTM, CDR2 ANQGSEA. Trimming took 4 bases from V and 2 from J; bases not matched to a gene: 12. There are 17 residues in the CDR3. Written as DNA, the CDR3 is TGCAGCGTTGGCGGACAGGGGGCGGGAGGGCCACAAGAGACCCAGTACTTC. Translated, it gives CSVGGQGAGGPQETQYF.

This clonotype was observed a single time. The V and J genes are TRBV20-1 and TRBJ2-3; D unclear. This CDR3 contains 13 residues. Germline V lookup: CDR1 DFQATT, CDR2 SNEGSKA (reference sequence). Trimming stripped 5 bases from V and 5 bases from J, with 14 bases between. Here the CDR3 DNA reads TGCAGTGCTCAAGTGGTTCGGCAAGATACGCAGTATTTT. Its translation: CSAQVVRQDTQYF.

The chain couples TRBV29-1 to TRBJ2-7, with no clear D. Germline V CDR1 and CDR2: SQVTM, ANQGSEA. Between the trimmed V and J ends, which lost 4 bases and 5 bases, there was a span of 15 bases. The CDR3 sequence is 13 residues long. The CDR3 DNA follows: TGCAGCGTTGGGCACACTGTCGGCCACGAGCAGTACTTC. It codes for CSVGHTVGHEQYF.

J is TRBJ2-3 and V is TRBV9; no reliable D call. The CDR3 consists of 14 residues. Germline CDR1 reads SGDLS; CDR2 reads YYNGEE. V lost 2 bases and J lost 4, with 11 bases in between. Written as DNA, the CDR3 is TGTGCCAGCAGCGTTAAGCTTGTCGCAGATACGCAGTATTTT. The encoded protein is CASSVKLVADTQYF.

The chain recombines TRBV20-1 with TRBJ1-1; no clear D gene. The germline gives CDR1 DFQATT, CDR2 SNEGSKA (reference sequence). The CDR3 is made up of 16 amino acids. The germline V and J ends were trimmed by 6 bases and 2 bases, with 22 bases remaining between them. The CDR3 spells CSASTGLPPPNTEAFF. The CDR3 DNA reads as TGCAGTGCCAGCACCGGTCTCCCCCCCCCAAACACTGAAGCTTTCTTT.

This chain joins TRBV29-1 and TRBJ1-2; TRBD1 is a possible D gene (6 bases). Germline V gives CDR1 SQVTM, CDR2 ANQGSEA. Trimming pared 6 bases from V and 6 bases from J, leaving 11 bases between. The CDR3 extends over 11 amino acids. The CDR3 sequence is CSVGTLNGYTF. In DNA form, the CDR3 reads TGCAGCGTAGGGACACTAAATGGCTACACCTTC.

The CDR3 sequence: CSVEGHRGTYEQYF. The CDR3 nucleotides are TGCAGCGTTGAAGGGCACAGGGGAACCTACGAGCAGTACTTC. The V gene is TRBV29-1, the J gene TRBJ2-7; 7 bases map to TRBD1. Germline V gives CDR1 SQVTM, CDR2 ANQGSEA. The CDR3 runs to 14 residues. With 1 base clipped from V and 2 bases from J, the junction kept 5 bases outside the gene matches.

This chain links TRBV27 with TRBJ2-7; D may be TRBD2 (7 bases). Per germline, CDR1 MNHEY and CDR2 SMNVEV (reference sequence). CDR3 length: 17 residues. V was shortened by 2 bases and J by 2 bases, with 19 bases between the two germline ends. The DNA for the CDR3 is TGTGCCAGCAGTTTAGGAGATCCTGGGAGGGGGGCCTACGAGCAGTACTTC. Its protein is CASSLGDPGRGAYEQYF.

V and J are TRBV12-3 or TRBV12-4 and TRBJ1-1; no clear D gene. This CDR3 is built from 13 residues. Deletions cut 3 bases from V and 0 bases from J, with 5 bases between. This chain's CDR3 is CASSFWLNTEAFF. In DNA form, the CDR3 reads TGTGCCAGCAGTTTTTGGCTGAACACTGAAGCTTTCTTT.